The clone carrying this T cell receptor beta chain is medium-sized within its sample. Its cognate antigen is unknown. These data originate in a study of metastatic and nonmetastatic thyroid tumors. The wider study: Across peripheral blood and tumor or nodule tissue samples taken from malignant and benign thyroid patients, the repertoires were compared with one another. General study points: Compared with benign nodules, malignant thyroid tumors were reported to have significantly higher TCR beta diversity in both blood and tumor.

In the authors' workflow: CDR3 differences across clinicopathological groups were used to build a distant-metastasis classifier for papillary thyroid cancer. TCRdb re-clonotyped the PCR reads via MiXCR. For this entry, the V and J calls and clone size follow TCRdb and not the study's own pipeline. The sample shows about 33,000 clones, over 15% of them seen only once. The CDR3 runs 15 residues. Looked up from germline, CDR1 is DFQATT and CDR2 is SNEGSKA (reference sequence). V lost 5 bases and J lost 0; bases outside the gene matches: 9. Thyroid surgery took place with no prior treatment in any patient.

V and J are TRBV20-1 and TRBJ2-7, with 8 bases lining up with TRBD2. Sequencing used blood. The receptor was isolated from a female donor with papillary thyroid cancer or a benign thyroid nodule (not recorded which). Some clones in this sample may be carry-over from other donors' samples. The DNA for the CDR3 is TGCAGTGCTGATATTAGCGGGACCGACTCCTACGAGCAGTACTTC. Its protein is CSADISGTDSYEQYF.